The table lists the clone carrying this T cell receptor beta chain with a few counts. Its antigen is as yet unknown. The data were obtained in a study of T cells after yellow fever vaccination. Study-wide points: Clones from primary vaccination mostly reappeared after the booster (96% CD4, over 85% CD8). The secondary response peaked faster, at day 5 versus 15, but was weaker. Abundant bulk-derived clonotypes could contaminate FACS-sorted repertoires.

The CDR3 is made up of 14 amino acids. The germline gives CDR1 MGHDK, CDR2 SYGVNS. Trimming took 0 bases from V and 6 from J, leaving 11 bases between them. By 5'RACE template switching, TCR cDNA was produced, with a universal primer site and UMIs added in the process. One entry per CDR3 protein, called by TCRdb with MiXCR from the 5' RACE reads. The sample has approximately 600,000 distinct CDR3 sequences; 9% to 15% are singletons. The chain uses TRBV25-1 and TRBJ1-2; D uncertain. Sequences were derived from PBMCs, sampled on the day of the yellow fever booster vaccination. This clonotype was obtained from a man aged 25 to 40 who received the YFV17D yellow fever vaccine. CDR3 coding DNA: TGTGCCAGCAGTGAATATGGGCAGAACGATGGCTACACCTTC. Amino acids: CASSEYGQNDGYTF.